The 13 T cell receptor beta chains presented below share a single source sample, sequenced in a study of T cell responses to AZD1222 COVID-19 vaccine. Profiled with immunoSEQ multiplex PCR; TCRdb holds only in-frame clones, not every one. The sample lists 150,000 to 200,000 clones, 90% occurring once. Specimen: peripheral blood, collected 28 days after the second dose of the MenACWY control vaccine. The receptors come from an adult who received the MenACWY meningococcal vaccine as a control.

V gene TRBV19 combines with J gene TRBJ1-4; D perhaps matches TRBD1 (5 bases). CDR1 is LNHDA and CDR2 is SQIVND in the germline V gene (reference sequence). V was shortened by 2 bases and J by 7 bases, with 11 bases between the two germline ends. This CDR3 is 14 amino acids long. CDR3 coding DNA: TGTGCCAGTAGTATAAGAAGAGGGGTTGAAAAACTGTTTTTT. Translating it yields CASSIRRGVEKLFF.

The chain joins TRBV11-2 to TRBJ2-7; 7 bases are a match to TRBD2. This CDR3 has 16 residues. After removal of 4 bases from V and 6 bases from J, the junction contained 15 bases not matched to a gene. The V gene's germline CDR1 is SGHAT and CDR2 FQNNGV. In DNA form, the CDR3 reads TGTGCCAGCAGCTCCTGGGAGGGACTCGGAGGGTTCGAGCAGTACTTC. Translated, it gives CASSSWEGLGGFEQYF. Full variable domain (remainder filled in from reference TRBV11-2 and TRBJ2-7): EAGVAQSPRYKIIEKRQSVAFWCNPISGHATLYWYQQILGQGPKLLIQFQNNGVVDDSQLPKDRFSAERLKGVDSTLKIQPAKLEDSAVYLCASSSWEGLGGFEQYFGPGTRLTVT.

The chain combines TRBV5-6 with TRBJ2-7; D unclear. Deletions cut 3 bases from V and 2 bases from J, with 6 bases between. The germline CDR1 and CDR2 sequences are SGHDT and YYEEEE. This CDR3 region has 12 residues. The CDR3 spells CASSSFTYEQYF. In nucleotides, the CDR3 is TGTGCCAGCAGCTCATTTACCTACGAGCAGTACTTC.

The chain links TRBV10-3 to TRBJ1-1; D possibly corresponds to TRBD1 (5 bases). The CDR3 sequence is 16 residues long. Trimming pared 5 bases from V and 5 bases from J, leaving 21 bases between. CDR1 and CDR2 (germline): ENHRY, SYGVKD. This CDR3 reads CAISTEPGSGRTEAFF. For the CDR3, the DNA is TGTGCCATCAGTACCGAACCAGGGTCGGGGCGAACTGAAGCTTTCTTT.

As for this clone: The sample contains more than one DNA sequence encoding this CDR3. The chain employs TRBV24-1 and TRBJ2-6, with D unclear. Germline V CDR1 and CDR2: KGHDR, SFDVKD. The CDR3 totals 13 residues. V lost 9 bases, J lost 2 bases, and 7 bases lay in between. In DNA, the CDR3 is TGTGCCACCTCACGGGCTGGGGCCAACGTCCTGACTTTC. Amino acid sequence: CATSRAGANVLTF.

The J gene is TRBJ1-6, the V gene TRBV15; a possible D gene is TRBD1 (6 bases). The CDR3 length is 13 residues. Germline assignment: CDR1 LNHNV and CDR2 YYDKDF (reference sequence). V lost 11 bases and J lost 9, with 17 bases in between. Here the CDR3 reads CASRGGYLSPLHF. DNA of the CDR3: TGTGCCTCCCGAGGGGGGTACCTTTCACCCCTCCACTTT.

The count of this clone is one. V gene TRBV28 combines with J gene TRBJ2-1; tentatively, D is TRBD1 or TRBD2 (6 bases each). V lost 5 bases and J lost 0, with 20 bases in between. Germline CDR1 and CDR2: MDHEN and SYDVKM. The CDR3 covers 18 residues. The CDR3 nucleotides read TGTGCCAGCAGTGCCTTAAGGGGGGCGGCCAGCTCCTACAATGAGCAGTTCTTC. Protein product: CASSALRGAASSYNEQFF. Full variable domain (rest looked up from reference TRBV28 and TRBJ2-1): DVKVTQSSRYLVKRTGEKVFLECVQDMDHENMFWYRQDPGLGLRLIYFSYDVKMKEKGDIPEGYSVSREKKERFSLILESASTNQTSMYLCASSALRGAASSYNEQFFGPGTRLTVL.

The chain combines TRBV5-4 with TRBJ2-5; maybe TRBD1 (6 bases). Between the trimmed V and J ends, which lost 4 bases and 2 bases, there was a span of 9 bases. The germline V gene has CDR1 SGHNT and CDR2 YYREEE (reference sequence). The CDR3 is made up of 13 amino acids. The CDR3, as DNA: TGTGCCAGCAGCAGGACAGAACAAGAGACCCAGTACTTC. Protein sequence: CASSRTEQETQYF.

The chain has TRBV5-1 and TRBJ1-3; D is uncertain. The CDR3 extends over 15 amino acids. Germline V gene sequence: CDR1 SGHRS, CDR2 YFSETQ. V was pared by 0 bases and J by 1 base, with 8 bases between. CDR3 residues: CASSLESVSGNTIYF. The CDR3 bases are TGCGCCAGCAGCTTGGAGTCAGTTTCTGGAAACACCATATATTTT.

The chain has TRBV5-1 and TRBJ2-7; TRBD2 might be the D (5 bases). The V end lost 0 bases, the J end lost 7 bases, and 11 bases lay between the germline ends. Germline CDR1 SGHRS, CDR2 YFSETQ. CDR3 length: 13 residues. In DNA form, the CDR3 reads TGCGCCAGCAGCTTGGCCCCCTCGGGAGAGCAGTACTTC. The encoded protein is CASSLAPSGEQYF.

The CDR3 region is CASSSLAGEYNEQFF. The CDR3 coding sequence is TGTGCCAGCAGCTCACTAGCGGGAGAGTACAATGAGCAGTTCTTC. J is TRBJ2-1 and V is TRBV11-2, with 11 bases matching TRBD2. The CDR3 contains 15 residues. The germline V gene has CDR1 SGHAT and CDR2 FQNNGV. The ends lost 4 bases at V and 4 bases at J; junction bases unmatched: 3.

The V and J genes are TRBV4-3 and TRBJ1-6; 8 bases line up with TRBD1. CDR3 length: 16 residues. J gave up 10 bases and V 1 base, and 9 bases lay outside the gene matches. Germline CDR1 and CDR2: LGHNA and YSLEER. The CDR3 sequence is CASSQGFSQGVSPLHF. CDR3 nucleotides: TGCGCCAGCAGCCAAGGGTTTTCACAGGGGGTGTCACCCCTCCACTTT.

This clone was observed a single time. The same CDR3 is also encoded by other DNA sequences in this sample. The chain uses TRBV9 and TRBJ2-1; 8 nucleotides line up with TRBD2. Germline V gene lookup returns CDR1 SGDLS and CDR2 YYNGEE. The CDR3 loop spans 15 amino acids. J lost 3 bases, V lost 0 bases, and 2 bases had no gene match. The CDR3 sequence: CASSVDSGGYNEQFF. Here the CDR3 DNA reads TGTGCCAGCAGCGTAGACAGCGGGGGCTACAATGAGCAGTTCTTC. Filled out from reference TRBV9 and TRBJ2-1, the complete variable domain reads DSGVTQTPKHLITATGQRVTLRCSPRSGDLSVYWYQQSLDQGLQFLIQYYNGEERAKGNILERFSAQQFPDLHSELNLSSLELGDSALYFCASSVDSGGYNEQFFGPGTRLTVL.